Listed below are T cell receptor beta chains from one sample, sequenced in a study of molecular identifiers for immune sequencing clone quantification. TCRdb re-derived calls from the PCR reads in MiXCR, one entry per CDR3 protein. This table holds some 320,000 distinct CDR3 sequences, around 21% found once. Material: naive CD8+ T cells from blood, with Jurkat cell RNA spiked in. Receptor source: a human donor in good health. Some libraries in this study had Jurkat cell RNA spiked in. CDR3s include the opening cysteine and the closing phenylalanine or tryptophan.

TRBJ2-7,TRBV28,CASESWTSDSYEQYF
TRBJ1-6,TRBV6-6,CASTTRGGRHSPLHF
TRBJ1-1,TRBV6-1,CASSPTGGNTEAFF
TRBJ2-4,TRBV7-9,CASSLVVNENIQYF
TRBJ1-1,TRBV6-1,CAHSAGFPEAFF
TRBJ2-5,TRBV7-2,CASSKGPLLETQYF
TRBJ2-1,TRBV7-6,CASSLELAGGYEQFF
TRBJ2-1,TRBV13,CASRAGTLRSYNEQFF
TRBJ2-1,TRBV24-1,CATSVKQGGQNEQFF
TRBJ1-6,TRBV7-9,CASSPTTANSPLHF
TRBJ2-3,TRBV7-6,CASSSSPGTDTQYF
TRBJ2-7,TRBV7-9,CASSPGGPYEQYF
TRBJ2-5,TRBV12-3/TRBV12-4,CASSDILETQYF
TRBJ2-1,TRBV27,CASSLLAGAKRNEQFF
TRBJ2-7,TRBV28,CASSLRSSYEQCF
TRBJ2-2,TRBV12-5,CASGLVPRGTNTGELFF
TRBJ2-7,TRBV6-2/TRBV6-3,CASPDRGDYEQYF
TRBJ1-1,TRBV27,CASSQEGNTEAFF
TRBJ2-3,TRBV11-2,CASSLDSREDTQYF
TRBJ2-1,TRBV12-3/TRBV12-4,CASSLMSWGSYNEQFF
TRBJ2-5,TRBV20-1,CSARDWRELVLQETQYF
TRBJ2-7,TRBV19,CASSPVLDSYEQYF
TRBJ2-1,TRBV4-3,CASSPDPGSYNEQFF
TRBJ1-5,TRBV11-2,CASSLDTGYGQPQHF
TRBJ2-6,TRBV9,CASSAGANVLTF
TRBJ2-1,TRBV27,CASSLTSGGYNEQSF
TRBJ2-3,TRBV27,CASSSVNIRDIDTQYF
TRBJ2-3,TRBV12-3/TRBV12-4,CASSSLAIDTQYF
TRBJ2-2,TRBV14,CASSQEGQLTGELFF
TRBJ2-3,TRBV21-1,CASSTPPGQENTDTQYF
TRBJ1-2,TRBV20-1,CSARTRESGTANYGYTF
TRBJ2-1,TRBV6-2/TRBV6-3,CASSSPGTSGRSYNEQFF
TRBJ2-3,TRBV6-5,CASSFTADVDTQYF
TRBJ1-6,TRBV4-1,CASSQGSPLHF
TRBJ2-5,TRBV5-1,CASSLLQGGLQETQYF
TRBJ1-1,TRBV21-1,CASSICLGVPMNTEAFF
TRBJ2-7,TRBV4-2,CASSQGTDYEQYF
TRBJ2-7,TRBV29-1,CSVDGQGGEQYF
TRBJ1-5,TRBV12-3/TRBV12-4,CASSLLGVGSNQPQHF
TRBJ2-7,TRBV30,CAWTSGDRYEQYF
TRBJ2-2,TRBV5-8,CASPFRTGRTGELFF
TRBJ2-6,TRBV2,CASSEARTGANVLTF
TRBJ2-7,TRBV7-6,CASSLPPGAQYF
TRBJ2-6,TRBV7-9,CASSSEDSPTPF
TRBJ1-5,TRBV15,CATSRDRASNQPQHF
TRBJ2-5,TRBV19,CASSIPSGGQETQYF
TRBJ2-7,TRBV27,CASSFAAGAYEQYF
TRBJ1-2,TRBV27,CASTTGGHGYTF
TRBJ1-2,TRBV29-1,CSVERESYGYTF
TRBJ2-7,TRBV19,CASSEGLGLKQYF
TRBJ2-7,TRBV20-1,CSARVGEQYF
TRBJ2-3,TRBV6-5,CASSYRAYSDTQYF
TRBJ1-5,TRBV4-1,CASSQVISNQPQHF
TRBJ2-2,TRBV27,CASSTVTGELFF
TRBJ2-1,TRBV7-3,CASSLTGGSGSFLPYNEQFF
TRBJ2-7,TRBV6-5,CASSHQSSYEQYF
TRBJ2-5,TRBV29-1,CSVDTSGRRQEAQYF
TRBJ2-7,TRBV29-1,CSVEDWQGGSYEQYF
TRBJ1-5,TRBV7-2,CASSSSGYRNQPQHF